A selection of T cell receptor beta chains follows, all from one sample in a study of CD8+ T cells in alopecia areata. TCRdb's table, derived via immunoSEQ multiplex PCR, lists solely in-frame clones and lacks some. The sample has about 120,000 clones; roughly two fifths are singletons. Sequencing input: CD4+ T cells sorted from blood. The receptors here all came from a human donor with alopecia areata. CDR3s include the opening cysteine and the closing phenylalanine or tryptophan. A D gene is named only where the DNA matches it firmly. Size tells how often a clone was seen (once, few, many) or the class of an expanded clone, and some rows leave it out.

NA	TRBJ2-5	TRBD1	TRBV15	CATSSRGQGEQETQYF	TGTGCCACCAGCAGTCGTGGACAGGGCGAGCAGGAGACCCAGTACTTC
NA	TRBJ2-2	TRBD1	TRBV19	CASSIPWTGRSGTGELFF	TGTGCCAGTAGTATACCCTGGACAGGTAGGAGTGGCACCGGGGAGCTGTTTTTT
NA	TRBJ1-1	NA	TRBV30	CAWRGQPSTEAFF	TGTGCCTGGAGAGGACAGCCGTCCACTGAAGCTTTCTTT
NA	TRBJ2-1	TRBD2	TRBV14	CASSHPTVASGYNEQFF	TGTGCCAGCAGCCATCCAACGGTGGCTAGCGGATACAATGAGCAGTTCTTC
once	TRBJ1-1	NA	TRBV7-8	CASSLLTEAFF	TGTGCCAGCAGCTTATTAACTGAAGCTTTCTTT
NA	TRBJ2-1	TRBD2	TRBV29-1	CSVREGRSYNEQFF	TGCAGCGTTCGGGAGGGGCGTTCCTACAATGAGCAGTTCTTC
few	TRBJ2-7	TRBD2	TRBV27	CASSSLAGGASYEQYF	TGTGCCAGCAGTTCGCTAGCGGGAGGGGCTTCCTACGAGCAGTACTTC
NA	TRBJ2-5	TRBD2	TRBV29-1	CSVPSGGAVETQYF	TGCAGCGTACCGAGCGGGGGGGCCGTGGAGACCCAGTACTTC
NA	TRBJ1-5	NA	TRBV28	CASSPSGARNQPQHF	TGTGCCAGCAGCCCAAGTGGGGCTCGCAATCAGCCCCAGCATTTT
NA	TRBJ2-1	NA	TRBV7-2	CASSSSGLSNEQFF	TGTGCCAGCAGCTCCTCGGGACTTTCCAATGAGCAGTTCTTC
NA	TRBJ2-7	TRBD2	TRBV2	CASSELASGYYEQYF	TGTGCCAGCAGTGAATTGGCTAGCGGATACTACGAGCAGTACTTC
NA	TRBJ2-5	NA	TRBV28	CASSLTVVQTQYF	TGTGCCAGCAGTTTAACGGTCGTCCAGACCCAGTACTTC
NA	TRBJ2-1	NA	TRBV7-8	CASSLELRLYEQFF	TGTGCCAGCAGCTTAGAACTCAGGTTGTATGAGCAGTTCTTC
few	TRBJ2-3	NA	TRBV2	CASSGADTQYF	TGTGCCAGCAGTGGAGCAGATACGCAGTATTTT
few	TRBJ2-3	NA	TRBV13	CASSPTPDRSTDTQYF	TGTGCCAGCAGCCCGACTCCAGACAGAAGCACAGATACGCAGTATTTT